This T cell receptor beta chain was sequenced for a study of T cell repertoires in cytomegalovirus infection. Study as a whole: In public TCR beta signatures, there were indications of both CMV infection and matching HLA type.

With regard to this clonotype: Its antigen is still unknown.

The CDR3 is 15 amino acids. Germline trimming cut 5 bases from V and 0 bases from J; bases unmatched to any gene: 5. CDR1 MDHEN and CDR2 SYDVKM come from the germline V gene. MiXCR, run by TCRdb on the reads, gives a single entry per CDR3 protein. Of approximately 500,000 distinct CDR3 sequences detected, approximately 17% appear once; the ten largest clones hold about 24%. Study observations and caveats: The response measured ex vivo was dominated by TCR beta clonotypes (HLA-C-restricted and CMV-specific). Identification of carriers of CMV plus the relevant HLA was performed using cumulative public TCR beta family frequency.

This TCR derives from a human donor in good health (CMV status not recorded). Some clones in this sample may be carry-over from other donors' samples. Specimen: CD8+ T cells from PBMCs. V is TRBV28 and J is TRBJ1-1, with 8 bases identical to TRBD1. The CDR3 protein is CASSRTGGVNTEAFF. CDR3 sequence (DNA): TGTGCCAGCAGTCGCACAGGGGGAGTGAACACTGAAGCTTTCTTT. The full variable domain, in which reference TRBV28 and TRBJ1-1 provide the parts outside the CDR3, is DVKVTQSSRYLVKRTGEKVFLECVQDMDHENMFWYRQDPGLGLRLIYFSYDVKMKEKGDIPEGYSVSREKKERFSLILESASTNQTSMYLCASSRTGGVNTEAFFGQGTRLTVV.